In this sample, the clone carrying this T cell receptor beta chain turned up a few times. Its antigen remains unknown. This specimen belongs to a study of molecular identifiers for immune sequencing clone quantification. Study results and limitations: It was shown that clones above 20 RNA copies held over 97% of effector molecules, but under 1% in naive cells.

With 3 bases removed from V and 2 bases from J, the gap between germline ends came to 14 bases. CDR1 SQVTM and CDR2 ANQGSEA come from the germline V gene. There are 14 residues in the CDR3. Naive CD8 libraries came from approximately 20,000 to 980,000 sorted cells with 10%, 30% or 50% RNA. Listed TCR primers and previously described methods were used for bulk TCR libraries. One entry per CDR3 protein, called by TCRdb with MiXCR from the PCR reads. The table records some 680,000 distinct CDR3 sequences, less than 30% of them present only once. Input material: naive CD8+ T cells from blood, with Jurkat cell RNA spiked in. The subset: FACS-sorted CD8+CD4-CCR7+CD45RA+ naive T cells. V and J are TRBV29-1 and TRBJ2-7; D tentatively fits TRBD1 or TRBD2 (6 bases each). This receptor was taken from a human donor in good health. Some libraries in this study had Jurkat cell RNA spiked in. The CDR3 reads CSVEEEGTTYEQYF. CDR3 DNA sequence: TGCAGCGTTGAGGAGGAGGGGACAACCTACGAGCAGTACTTC.